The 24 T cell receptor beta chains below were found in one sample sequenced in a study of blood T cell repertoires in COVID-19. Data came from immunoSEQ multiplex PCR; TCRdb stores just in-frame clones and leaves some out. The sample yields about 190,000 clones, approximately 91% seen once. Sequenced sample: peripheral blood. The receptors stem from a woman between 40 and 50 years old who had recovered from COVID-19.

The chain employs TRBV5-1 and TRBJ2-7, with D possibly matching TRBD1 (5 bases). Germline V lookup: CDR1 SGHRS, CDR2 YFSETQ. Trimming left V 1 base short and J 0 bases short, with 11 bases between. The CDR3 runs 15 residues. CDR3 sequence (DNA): TGCGCCAGCAGCTTGATCGAGACAGCCTCCTACGAGCAGTACTTC. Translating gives CASSLIETASYEQYF.

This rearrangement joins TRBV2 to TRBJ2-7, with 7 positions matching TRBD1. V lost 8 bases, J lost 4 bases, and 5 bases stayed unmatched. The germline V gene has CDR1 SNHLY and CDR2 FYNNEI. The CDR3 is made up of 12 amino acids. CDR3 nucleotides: TGTGCCAGCGGACAGGACGTGTACGAGCAGTACTTC. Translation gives CASGQDVYEQYF.

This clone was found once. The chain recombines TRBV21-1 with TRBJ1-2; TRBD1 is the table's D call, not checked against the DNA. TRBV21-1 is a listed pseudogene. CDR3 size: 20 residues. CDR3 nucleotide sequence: TGTGCCAGCATCTATGCAAACGTTCGCGGACAAGGTTCTGCCAGCTATGGCTACACCTTC. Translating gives CASIYANVRGQGSASYGYTF.

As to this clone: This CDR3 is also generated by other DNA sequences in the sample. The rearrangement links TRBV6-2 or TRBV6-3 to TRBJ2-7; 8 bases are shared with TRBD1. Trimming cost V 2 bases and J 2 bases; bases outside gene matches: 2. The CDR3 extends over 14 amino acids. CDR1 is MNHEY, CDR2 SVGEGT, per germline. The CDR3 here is CASSYGQGPYEQYF. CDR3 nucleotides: TGTGCCAGCAGTTACGGACAGGGTCCCTACGAGCAGTACTTC.

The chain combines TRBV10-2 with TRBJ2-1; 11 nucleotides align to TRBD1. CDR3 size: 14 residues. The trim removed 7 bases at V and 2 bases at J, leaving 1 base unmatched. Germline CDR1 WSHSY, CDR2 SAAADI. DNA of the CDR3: TGCGCCAGCAAGGGACAGGGGGCCTACAATGAGCAGTTCTTC. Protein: CASKGQGAYNEQFF.

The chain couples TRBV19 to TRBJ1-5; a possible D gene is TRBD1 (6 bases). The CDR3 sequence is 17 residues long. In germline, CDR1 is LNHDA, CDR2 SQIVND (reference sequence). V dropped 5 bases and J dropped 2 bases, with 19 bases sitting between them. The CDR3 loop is CASSSRVGAAGNQPQHF. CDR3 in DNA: TGTGCCAGTAGTTCTCGGGTGGGGGCGGCGGGCAATCAGCCCCAGCATTTT.

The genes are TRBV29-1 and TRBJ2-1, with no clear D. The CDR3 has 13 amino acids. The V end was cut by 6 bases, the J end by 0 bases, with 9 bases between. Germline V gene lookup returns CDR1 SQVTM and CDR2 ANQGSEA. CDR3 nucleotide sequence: TGCAGCGTAACCCCCAGCTCCTACAATGAGCAGTTCTTC. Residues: CSVTPSSYNEQFF.

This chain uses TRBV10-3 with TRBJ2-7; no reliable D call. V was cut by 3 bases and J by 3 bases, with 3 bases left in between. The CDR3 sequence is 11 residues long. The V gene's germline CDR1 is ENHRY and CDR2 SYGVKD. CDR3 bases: TGTGCCATCAGTGACAGCTACGAGCAGTACTTC. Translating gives CAISDSYEQYF.

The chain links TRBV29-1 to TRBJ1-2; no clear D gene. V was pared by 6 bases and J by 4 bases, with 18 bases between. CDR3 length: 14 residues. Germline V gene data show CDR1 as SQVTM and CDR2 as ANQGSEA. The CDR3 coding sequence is TGCAGCGTGGGCCGGGGAGAGTTTCGCTATGGCTACACCTTC. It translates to CSVGRGEFRYGYTF.

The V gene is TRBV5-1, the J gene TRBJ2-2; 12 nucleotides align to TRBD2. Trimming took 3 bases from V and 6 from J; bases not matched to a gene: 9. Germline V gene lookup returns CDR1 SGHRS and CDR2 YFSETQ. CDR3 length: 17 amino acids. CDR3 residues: CASSSPRTSGAAGELFF. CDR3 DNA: TGCGCCAGCAGCTCCCCCCGGACTAGCGGGGCGGCCGGGGAGCTGTTTTTT. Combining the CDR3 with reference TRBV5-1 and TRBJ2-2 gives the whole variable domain KAGVTQTPRYLIKTRGQQVTLSCSPISGHRSVSWYQQTPGQGLQFLFEYFSETQRNKGNFPGRFSGRQFSNSRSEMNVSTLELGDSALYLCASSSPRTSGAAGELFFGEGSRLTVL.

This CDR3 is CASSSNEGTSGYNEQFF. In DNA form, the CDR3 reads TGTGCCAGCAGCTCCAACGAAGGGACTAGCGGATACAATGAGCAGTTCTTC. The chain has TRBV5-8 and TRBJ2-1; 11 bases map to TRBD2. Trimming at V came to 3 bases and at J to 4 bases, leaving 9 bases not matched to a gene. Germline CDR1 and CDR2: SGHTS and YDEGEE. There are 17 residues in the CDR3.

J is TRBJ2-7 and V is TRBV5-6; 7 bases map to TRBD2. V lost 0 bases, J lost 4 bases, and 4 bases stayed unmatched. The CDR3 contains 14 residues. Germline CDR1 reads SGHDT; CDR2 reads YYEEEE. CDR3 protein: CASSLGSGYYEQYF. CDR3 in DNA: TGTGCCAGCAGCTTGGGTAGCGGGTATTACGAGCAGTACTTC.

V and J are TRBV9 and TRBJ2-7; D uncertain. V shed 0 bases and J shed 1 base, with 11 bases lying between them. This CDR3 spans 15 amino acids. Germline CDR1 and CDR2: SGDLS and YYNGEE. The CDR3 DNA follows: TGTGCCAGCAGCGTAGCTATGTCTGGTTCCTACGAGCAGTACTTC. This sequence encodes CASSVAMSGSYEQYF.

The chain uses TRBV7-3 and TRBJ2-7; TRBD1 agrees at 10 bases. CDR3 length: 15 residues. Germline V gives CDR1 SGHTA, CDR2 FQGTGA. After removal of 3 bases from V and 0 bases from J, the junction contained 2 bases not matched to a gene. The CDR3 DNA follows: TGTGCCAGCAGCTTGACAGGGGGCGCCTCCTACGAGCAGTACTTC. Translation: CASSLTGGASYEQYF.

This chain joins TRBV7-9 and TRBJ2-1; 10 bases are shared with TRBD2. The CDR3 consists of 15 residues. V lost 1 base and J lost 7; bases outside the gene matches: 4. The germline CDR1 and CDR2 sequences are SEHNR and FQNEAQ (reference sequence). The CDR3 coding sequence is TGTGCCAGCAGCTTAGTTACTAGCGGGAAGAATGAGCAGTTCTTC. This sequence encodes CASSLVTSGKNEQFF.

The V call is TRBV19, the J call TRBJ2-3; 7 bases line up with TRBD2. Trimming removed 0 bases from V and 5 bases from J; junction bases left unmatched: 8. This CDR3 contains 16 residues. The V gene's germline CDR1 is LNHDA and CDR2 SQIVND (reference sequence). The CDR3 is CASSIDRDYIQDTQYF. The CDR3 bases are TGTGCCAGTAGTATAGACCGGGACTACATTCAAGATACGCAGTATTTT.

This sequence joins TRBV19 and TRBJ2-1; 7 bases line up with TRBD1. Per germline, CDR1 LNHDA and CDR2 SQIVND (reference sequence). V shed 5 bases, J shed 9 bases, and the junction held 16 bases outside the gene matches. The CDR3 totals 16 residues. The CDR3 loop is CASSLRGLEDNVEQFF. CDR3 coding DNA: TGTGCCAGTAGTCTGAGGGGGCTAGAGGACAATGTTGAGCAGTTCTTC.

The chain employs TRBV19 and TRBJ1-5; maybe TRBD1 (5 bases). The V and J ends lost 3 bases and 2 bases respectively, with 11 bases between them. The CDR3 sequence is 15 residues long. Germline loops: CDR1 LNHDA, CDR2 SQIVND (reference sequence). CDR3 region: CASSISGEGNQPQHF. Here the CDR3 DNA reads TGTGCCAGTAGTATCTCGGGGGAAGGCAATCAGCCCCAGCATTTT.

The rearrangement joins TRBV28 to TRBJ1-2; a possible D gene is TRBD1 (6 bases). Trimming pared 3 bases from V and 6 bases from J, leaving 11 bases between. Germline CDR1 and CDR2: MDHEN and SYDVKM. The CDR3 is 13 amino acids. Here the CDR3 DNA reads TGTGCCAGCAGTTTCGGGGGGCGCGATGGCTACACCTTC. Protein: CASSFGGRDGYTF.

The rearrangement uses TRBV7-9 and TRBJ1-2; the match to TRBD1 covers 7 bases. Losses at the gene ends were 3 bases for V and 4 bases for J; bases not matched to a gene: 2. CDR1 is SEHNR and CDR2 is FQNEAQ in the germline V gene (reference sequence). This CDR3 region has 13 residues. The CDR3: CASSFRDSYGYTF. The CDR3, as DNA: TGTGCCAGCAGCTTTCGGGACAGCTATGGCTACACCTTC.

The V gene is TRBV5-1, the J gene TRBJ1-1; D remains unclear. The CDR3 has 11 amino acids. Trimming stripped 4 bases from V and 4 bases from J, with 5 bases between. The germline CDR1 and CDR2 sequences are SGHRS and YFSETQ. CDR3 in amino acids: CASSEGTEAFF. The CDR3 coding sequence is TGCGCCAGCAGCGAGGGCACTGAAGCTTTCTTT. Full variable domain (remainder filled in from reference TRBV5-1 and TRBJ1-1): KAGVTQTPRYLIKTRGQQVTLSCSPISGHRSVSWYQQTPGQGLQFLFEYFSETQRNKGNFPGRFSGRQFSNSRSEMNVSTLELGDSALYLCASSEGTEAFFGQGTRLTVV.

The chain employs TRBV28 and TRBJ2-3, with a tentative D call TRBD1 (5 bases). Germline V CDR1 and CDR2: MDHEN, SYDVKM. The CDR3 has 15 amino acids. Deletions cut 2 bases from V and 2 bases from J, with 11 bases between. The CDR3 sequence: CASSLALRATDTQYF. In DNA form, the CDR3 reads TGTGCCAGCAGTTTAGCCCTCAGGGCCACAGATACGCAGTATTTT.

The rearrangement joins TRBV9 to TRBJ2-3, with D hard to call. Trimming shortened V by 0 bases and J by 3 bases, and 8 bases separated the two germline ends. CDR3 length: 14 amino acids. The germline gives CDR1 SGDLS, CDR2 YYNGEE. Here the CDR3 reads CASSVELVTDTQYF. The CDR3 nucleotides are TGTGCCAGCAGCGTAGAACTGGTGACAGATACGCAGTATTTT.

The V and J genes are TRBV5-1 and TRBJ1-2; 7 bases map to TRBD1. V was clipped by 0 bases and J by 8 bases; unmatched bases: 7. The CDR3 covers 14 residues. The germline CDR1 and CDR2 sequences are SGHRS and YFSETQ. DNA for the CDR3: TGCGCCAGCAGCTTGGAGGTCCAGGGGGAAGGCTACACCTTC. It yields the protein CASSLEVQGEGYTF.